This T cell receptor beta chain stems from a study of memory CD4+ T cells and cytomegalovirus serostatus (dated by TCRdb to between 2019 and 2020). Looking at the study overall: A total of roughly 35 healthy Belgian adults, of whom 9 were CMV seropositive and roughly 25 were CMV seronegative, were included in the cohort. To replicate a published TCR-based CMV serostatus classifier, the study sequenced CD4+ memory TCRbeta repertoires from a Belgian cohort whose cytomegalovirus serostatus was known.

As regards this clone: Its antigen specificity is not known. The sample holds no much larger clone one base away, and base qualities are not on file.

Single viable CD3+CD4+CD8-CD45RO+ cells were sorted as memory CD4+ T cells on a FACSAria II. CMV serostatus was determined using a Roche Elecsys assay that detects serum IgG against CMV pp150, pp28, p38 and p52. Following thawing, total CD4+ T cells were enriched through positive selection using CD4 magnetic microbeads. The samples came from a separate study whose specific focus was interrogating the CD4+ T cell memory repertoire. Peripheral blood mononuclear cells were isolated and cryopreserved according to standard operating procedures, and serum was kept at -80 degrees C. The staining used CD3-PerCP (BW264/56), CD4-APC (RPA-T4), CD45RO-PE (UCHT1) and CD8-Pacific Orange (3B5) antibodies, and Sytox blue was used to exclude non-viable cells. Points the paper makes about the study in general: CMV serostatus prediction reached a median bootstrapped AUC of roughly 0.95 with the original framework and about 0.91 with a US-trained random forest. On the Belgian cohort, the classifier based on the original framework reached a median bootstrapped AUC of 0.95, with a 95% CI of 0.76-1.00. Of 164 previously reported CMV-associated TCRbeta sequences, around 67 appeared in the CD4+ memory repertoires, each in one to five individuals. Only CD4+CD45RO+ memory cells were sequenced, in contrast to the original study, in which naive and memory CD4+ and CD8+ populations were covered. The results were interpreted as suggesting that the CMV-associated TCR signature is mostly present in the CD4+ memory repertoire.

The Quick-DNA Microprep Kit was used to extract genomic DNA from the sorted cells. Amplification of TCRbeta DNA was done with the immunoSEQ hsTCRbeta kit, following the protocol from the manufacturer. TCRbeta libraries were sequenced on an Illumina MiSeq instrument. Per the original workflow: Once out-of-frame sequences had been removed, millions of distinct TCRbeta sequences were left, which works out to an average of about 66,813 per individual. Each individual was scored by the count of 150 or so previously reported CMV-associated TCRbeta sequences and the total productive distinct TCRbeta count. A beta-binomial model was reimplemented in Python, and random forests from scikit-learn, run with default parameters, were trained on data from the US cohort. On the Belgian cohort, classifier performance was reported as the median AUC, along with percentile confidence intervals, across 10,000 bootstrap iterations. The source is immuneACCESS, and TCRdb retained only in-frame sequences with V and J called. Part of the clones is not carried over; for the studies checked, unresolved V genes explain less than half of this, and the remainder is unexplained. The DNA gave D and trimming, while V, J and clone size come from that table. In all, the sample holds 55,000 to 60,000 clones, and approximately 78% of those were seen once. The top ten clonotypes cover about 0.95% of the sample.

Sequenced: memory CD4+ T cells from blood. The receptor's source is an adult in good health and CMV-seronegative.

The DNA sequence is as follows: TGCGCCAGCAGCTCTAGTGGTAGGTTAGGGAGGTCTGAAGCTTTCTTT. It translates to CASSSSGRLGRSEAFF. The V gene is TRBV4-1 and the J gene is TRBJ1-1; no D gene is confidently identified. The CDR3 runs 16 residues from the cysteine to the phenylalanine. The DNA shown is the 48-base CDR3, in frame from base 1. V drops 5 bases and J drops 6 bases, leaving 22 bases in between. Sequences MGHRA (CDR1) and YSYEKL (CDR2) are obtained from the germline V gene.